This T cell receptor (beta chain) was obtained from a study of CXCR3-negative and CXCR3-positive naive CD8 T cells. Naive CD8+ T cells showed a CD45RO-CCR7+CD27+CD95- phenotype. Remarks on this clonotype: The antigen is not known.

This CDR3 has 12 amino acids. Germline values: CDR1 SGHAT, CDR2 FQNNGV. It was by 5' RACE with UMI labels that the TRB cDNA libraries were prepared. TCRdb re-called the 5' RACE reads and catalogs CDR3 proteins one per entry, DNA excluded. With over 150,000 distinct CDR3 sequences in the sample, the ten largest clones hold just under 0.5%. Study-wide findings and caveats: Hydrophobicity of TRB CDR3s was greater in CXCR3-positive naive cells than in CXCR3-negative naive cells. From TRB CDR3 properties, TCR strength was inferred; surface CD5 did not differ between naive subsets.

The sequence was collected from a human donor in good health. Some clones in this sample may be carry-over from other donors' samples. The chain uses TRBV11-2 and TRBJ1-2; lacking DNA, the TRBD1 call made by TCRdb goes unchecked. The sequenced sample was naive CXCR3+ CD8+ T cells from blood. The subset denotes: CD45RO-CCR7+CD27+CD95- naive CD8+ T cells expressing CXCR3 (TNR3+). This CDR3 reads CASSLTGGAYTF.